This TCR beta chain emerged from a study of blood T cell repertoires in COVID-19. Looking at the study overall: Samples of COVID-19 (acute and convalescent) were obtained from the United States, Italy and Spain.

Authors' analysis steps: From reference gene primer amplification, estimates of nucleated cell counts were derived. TCRdb keeps only in-frame clones here, not all; method: immunoSEQ multiplex PCR. V and J calls and clone size are copied from that table; D and trimming were computed from the DNA. The sample holds some 220,000 clones, around 83% seen once. The germline CDR1 and CDR2 sequences are MNHEY and SVGAGI. With 0 bases removed from V and 3 bases from J, the gap between germline ends came to 8 bases. The CDR3 extends over 14 amino acids. This chain joins TRBV6-5 and TRBJ1-2, with a weak D call TRBD1 (6 bases). Material: peripheral blood. The receptor comes from a man between 50 and 59 years old who had recovered from COVID-19. CDR3 DNA sequence: TGTGCCAGCAGTTACTCGTACAGGGACTATGGCTACACCTTC. This codes for CASSYSYRDYGYTF.